A single sample is the source of the 22 T cell receptor beta chains below, sequenced in a study of shared clonotypes between healthy human individuals. Method: immunoSEQ multiplex PCR; TCRdb's copy keeps in-frame clones and lacks some. The table shows approximately 2.5 million clones, with 93% occurring only once. The sequencing sample was made of naive CD4+ T cells from PBMCs. Sample subset: CD45RA+ positively selected. The receptors stem from a man aged 18 to 29 in good health. Some clones in this sample may be carry-over from other donors' samples.

The chain couples TRBV30 to TRBJ2-3; 7 nucleotides match TRBD1. This CDR3 region has 13 residues. V gave up 3 bases and J gave up 2 bases; unmatched junction bases: 2. CDR1 and CDR2 (germline): GTSNPN, SVGIG (reference sequence). DNA of the CDR3: TGTGCCTGGAGGGGACAGCCCACAGATACGCAGTATTTT. This gives the protein CAWRGQPTDTQYF.

The chain employs TRBV27 and TRBJ1-1; a weak D match, TRBD1 (5 bases). This CDR3 comprises 13 residues. V lost 3 bases to trimming and J lost 3 bases, with 8 bases between them. Germline V CDR1 and CDR2: MNHEY, SMNVEV (reference sequence). The CDR3 spells CASSLRRDTEAFF. DNA for the CDR3: TGTGCCAGCAGTTTGCGCAGGGACACTGAAGCTTTCTTT.

V gene TRBV6-5 combines with J gene TRBJ2-5; TRBD1 matches 10 bases. Unmatched junction bases numbered 7, after V lost 5 bases and J lost 4 bases. Germline lookup yields CDR1 MNHEY and CDR2 SVGAGI. The CDR3 sequence is 15 residues long. The CDR3 DNA is TGTGCCAGCAGTCCAGACAGGGGGCGGATAGAGACCCAGTACTTC. Residues: CASSPDRGRIETQYF.

The gene calls are TRBV4-1 and TRBJ1-4, with 9 bases lining up with TRBD1. This CDR3 spans 19 amino acids. Germline CDR1 MGHRA, CDR2 YSYEKL. After removal of 1 base from V and 8 bases from J, the junction contained 17 bases not matched to a gene. The CDR3 region has the DNA TGCGCCAGCAGCCAAGCGGCGGCCACGCGGGGACAGGGTCGCGAAAAACTGTTTTTT. Protein sequence: CASSQAAATRGQGREKLFF.

CDR3 amino acids: CSVEDFGTEAFF. The CDR3 nucleotides are TGCAGCGTTGAAGATTTTGGGACTGAAGCTTTCTTT. The rearrangement uses TRBV29-1 and TRBJ1-1; D gene uncertain. The CDR3 has 12 residues. The germline gives CDR1 SQVTM, CDR2 ANQGSEA. Between the trimmed V and J ends, which lost 0 bases and 5 bases, there was a span of 7 bases.

J is TRBJ2-6 and V is TRBV7-2, with TRBD1 matching over 10 bases. The CDR3 totals 17 residues. The V segment lost 5 bases and the J segment 1 base; nucleotides outside the gene matches: 5. Germline V gives CDR1 SGHTA, CDR2 FQGNSA. The CDR3 DNA follows: TGTGCCAGCAGCCCCCGGGACAGGGGATCTGGGGCCAACGTCCTGACTTTC. This gives the protein CASSPRDRGSGANVLTF.

Points on this clone: Other DNA sequences in the same sample also yield this CDR3. This chain joins TRBV7-9 and TRBJ2-1; TRBD2 might be the D (7 bases). V was cut by 5 bases and J by 0 bases, with 11 bases left in between. This CDR3 is built from 15 residues. Germline CDR1 reads SEHNR; CDR2 reads FQNEAQ (reference sequence). This chain's CDR3 is CASSPGGASYNEQFF. CDR3 bases: TGTGCCAGCAGCCCTGGGGGGGCCTCCTACAATGAGCAGTTCTTC.

This clone was seen only once. The CDR3 DNA reads TGTGCCAGCAGCGAAACTAGCGGACTTATAAGCACAGATACGCAGTATTTT. Residues: CASSETSGLISTDTQYF. The chain has TRBV9 and TRBJ2-3; the match to TRBD2 covers 8 bases. The CDR3 is 17 residues long. The germline CDR1 and CDR2 sequences are SGDLS and YYNGEE. With V trimmed by 3 bases and J by 0 bases, 9 bases remained unmatched.

V and J are TRBV7-2 and TRBJ1-1; D perhaps matches TRBD1 (5 bases). The CDR3 totals 17 residues. Trimming removed 5 bases from V and 2 bases from J, with 21 bases in between. CDR1 and CDR2 from the germline V gene are SGHTA and FQGNSA. This chain's CDR3 is CASSLDESWDGNTEAFF. DNA for the CDR3: TGTGCCAGCAGCCTCGATGAGAGTTGGGACGGCAACACTGAAGCTTTCTTT.

DNA of the CDR3: TGTGCCAGCTCACCAAGGGACACTAAAGAACCCCTCCACTTT. Its translation: CASSPRDTKEPLHF. The chain couples TRBV18 to TRBJ1-6; D may be TRBD1 (6 bases). Germline values: CDR1 KGHSH, CDR2 LQKENI. Trimming removed 2 bases at V and 12 bases at J, with 14 bases between. CDR3 length: 14 residues.

This clone appeared once. V gene TRBV11-2 combines with J gene TRBJ1-1, with a weak D call TRBD1 (5 bases). The CDR3 runs 17 residues. Germline CDR1 SGHAT, CDR2 FQNNGV. Trimming removed 5 bases at V and 1 base at J, with 20 bases between. For the CDR3, the DNA is TGTGCCAGCAGCCAAGGGGCTTGGGGGTCCCAGAACACTGAAGCTTTCTTT. It encodes CASSQGAWGSQNTEAFF.

The V call is TRBV11-3, the J call TRBJ2-1; 9 bases align to TRBD2. Germline values: CDR1 SGHNT, CDR2 YENEEA. Germline trimming cut 5 bases from V and 4 bases from J; bases unmatched to any gene: 6. CDR3 length equals 15 residues. The DNA of the CDR3 is TGTGCCAGCAGCCCTAGCGGGGCGGCATACAATGAGCAGTTCTTC. Protein sequence: CASSPSGAAYNEQFF. Drawing the rest from reference TRBV11-3 and TRBJ2-1, the complete variable domain is EAGVVQSPRYKIIEKKQPVAFWCNPISGHNTLYWYLQNLGQGPELLIRYENEEAVDDSQLPKDRFSAERLKGVDSTLKIQPAELGDSAVYLCASSPSGAAYNEQFFGPGTRLTVL.

The V and J genes are TRBV7-9 and TRBJ2-3; weak D call: TRBD1 (5 bases). The V gene lost 3 bases and the J gene lost 4 bases, with 26 bases spanning the gap. This CDR3 region has 19 residues. The germline CDR1 and CDR2 sequences are SEHNR and FQNEAQ (reference sequence). CDR3: CASSFDLSWGSILADTQYF. The CDR3 DNA sequence: TGTGCCAGCAGCTTTGATTTGTCGTGGGGCTCAATATTGGCAGATACGCAGTATTTT.

CDR3 sequence (DNA): TGTGCCAGCAGCCGGGTGGACAGACATTTCTATGGCTACACCTTC. This gives the protein CASSRVDRHFYGYTF. The chain uses TRBV27 and TRBJ1-2; possible D gene TRBD1, 6 bases. CDR1 is MNHEY, CDR2 SMNVEV, per germline (reference sequence). Deletions cut 6 bases from V and 4 bases from J, with 18 bases between. The CDR3 length is 15 residues.

In regard to this clone: The sample has other DNA sequences that encode this CDR3 too. The V gene is TRBV11-2, the J gene TRBJ1-2, with 8 bases fitting TRBD1. V was clipped by 4 bases and J by 2 bases; unmatched bases: 0. The germline gives CDR1 SGHAT, CDR2 FQNNGV. The CDR3 is 13 amino acids. The CDR3 spells CASSWDRNYGYTF. The CDR3 nucleotides are TGTGCCAGCAGCTGGGACAGGAACTATGGCTACACCTTC. Combining the CDR3 with reference TRBV11-2 and TRBJ1-2 gives the whole variable domain EAGVAQSPRYKIIEKRQSVAFWCNPISGHATLYWYQQILGQGPKLLIQFQNNGVVDDSQLPKDRFSAERLKGVDSTLKIQPAKLEDSAVYLCASSWDRNYGYTFGSGTRLTVV.

Remarks on this clone: The identical CDR3 is also encoded by other nucleotide sequences in the sample. The chain has TRBV5-4 and TRBJ1-3; 9 positions agree with TRBD1. This CDR3 has 15 residues. Trimming removed 4 bases from V and 1 base from J; junction bases left unmatched: 3. Per the germline V gene, CDR1 is SGHNT and CDR2 is YYREEE (reference sequence). CDR3 region: CASSPDRGSGNTIYF. The CDR3 DNA follows: TGTGCCAGCAGCCCCGACAGGGGGTCTGGAAACACCATATATTTT.

The sample holds one count of this clone. The rearrangement joins TRBV20-1 to TRBJ1-4; D is perhaps TRBD1 (5 bases). CDR1 is DFQATT, CDR2 SNEGSKA, per germline (reference sequence). This CDR3 has 11 residues. In DNA form, the CDR3 reads TGCAGCTCGACAGATAATGAAAAACTGTTTTTT. It specifies CSSTDNEKLFF.

The chain carries TRBV18 and TRBJ2-7, with 9 bases aligning to TRBD2. The CDR3 runs to 16 residues. Germline-derived CDR1 and CDR2 are KGHSH and LQKENI. V lost 3 bases and J lost 2; bases outside the gene matches: 8. CDR3 in amino acids: CASSPISSGSTYEQYF. The CDR3, as DNA: TGTGCCAGCTCACCTATTAGTAGCGGGAGTACCTACGAGCAGTACTTC. The variable domain in full, with the rest retrieved from reference TRBV18 and TRBJ2-7, is NAGVMQNPRHLVRRRGQEARLRCSPMKGHSHVYWYRQLPEEGLKFMVYLQKENIIDESGMPKERFSAEFPKEGPSILRIQQVVRGDSAAYFCASSPISSGSTYEQYFGPGTRLTVT.

The rearrangement links TRBV10-3 to TRBJ2-5; D gene unclear. Germline V lookup: CDR1 ENHRY, CDR2 SYGVKD. V lost 10 bases and J 3 bases, leaving 12 bases between the germline ends. This CDR3 contains 12 residues. CDR3 nucleotides: TGTGCCACCGCGGACGGAGAAGAGACCCAGTACTTC. It specifies CATADGEETQYF.

The rearrangement uses TRBV11-1 and TRBJ2-1; TRBD2 is a possible D gene (7 bases). CDR1 is SGHAT and CDR2 is FQDESV in the germline V gene (reference sequence). This CDR3 contains 18 residues. V was clipped by 5 bases and J by 0 bases, with 20 bases between them. The CDR3 DNA reads TGTGCCAGCAGCAAGAGGGGGATTCTAGCGGCCTCCTACAATGAGCAGTTCTTC. Translation: CASSKRGILAASYNEQFF.

The chain has TRBV4-3 and TRBJ1-2, with no clear D. Germline V gene lookup returns CDR1 LGHNA and CDR2 YSLEER. The CDR3 spans 15 residues. V was clipped by 4 bases and J by 8 bases, with 20 bases between them. CDR3 DNA: TGCGCCAGCAGCCCCCTCCCCCGAGACTCGGGGGGCTACACCTTC. Translated, it gives CASSPLPRDSGGYTF.

The chain carries TRBV5-1 and TRBJ2-7, with 14 positions matching TRBD2. CDR1 and CDR2 (germline): SGHRS, YFSETQ. The V and J ends lost 4 bases and 2 bases, in that order; junction bases with no gene match: 11. The CDR3 sequence is 18 residues long. The CDR3 region has the DNA TGCGCCAGCAGCCCAGGGACTAGCGGGAGCCTGGGGACCTACGAGCAGTACTTC. Translation: CASSPGTSGSLGTYEQYF.